These 10 T cell receptor beta chains were all obtained from the same sample, sequenced in a study of radiation and T cells in renal cell carcinoma. The time point was: baseline pretreatment blood. Treatment in this sample: 15 Gy SBRT to primary tumor, nephrectomy 4 weeks later. Assay: immunoSEQ multiplex PCR; the TCRdb copy retains only in-frame clones and omits some. This table holds 150,000 or so clones, approximately 91% found once. Sequences were derived from blood, sampled from a patient whose treatment included radiotherapy and nephrectomy. The receptors derive from a woman aged 45-65 years with renal cell carcinoma.

The chain employs TRBV7-9 and TRBJ1-5; D is ambiguous. V was pared by 3 bases and J by 4 bases, with 10 bases between. Germline-derived CDR1 and CDR2 are SEHNR and FQNEAQ (reference sequence). CDR3 length: 14 residues. CDR3 protein: CASSFNGPNQPQHF. CDR3 in DNA: TGTGCCAGCAGCTTTAACGGACCTAATCAGCCCCAGCATTTT.

This chain uses TRBV29-1 with TRBJ2-3; D may be TRBD1 or TRBD2 (6 bases each). Between the trimmed V and J ends, which lost 4 bases and 6 bases, there was a span of 17 bases. The V gene's germline CDR1 is SQVTM and CDR2 ANQGSEA. CDR3 length: 14 amino acids. CDR3 sequence reads: CSVVTGRRSDTQYF. The CDR3 DNA sequence: TGCAGCGTTGTCACAGGGAGGAGATCGGATACGCAGTATTTT.

The V and J genes are TRBV7-9 and TRBJ1-6, with TRBD1 matching 10 bases. The V gene's germline CDR1 is SEHNR and CDR2 FQNEAQ (reference sequence). The CDR3 is 15 residues long. V was pared by 5 bases and J by 7 bases, with 5 bases of the junction left unmatched. Written as DNA, the CDR3 is TGTGCCAGCAGCCGTAGGGGACAGGGGAATTCACCCCTCCACTTT. Its protein product is CASSRRGQGNSPLHF.

The gene calls are TRBV21-1 and TRBJ1-4. TRBV21-1 counts as a pseudogene. There are 15 residues in the CDR3. This CDR3 reads CASSTREGKNEKLFF. The CDR3 DNA follows: TGTGCCAGCAGCACTAGAGAGGGCAAGAATGAAAAACTGTTTTTT.

This clone showed up just a few times. Other DNA sequences in the same sample also yield this CDR3. This chain links TRBV7-2 with TRBJ1-1, with D unclear. The CDR3 covers 13 residues. V was cut by 3 bases and J by 1 base, with 6 bases left in between. Germline values: CDR1 SGHTA, CDR2 FQGNSA. CDR3 in amino acids: CASSLTENTEAFF. CDR3 nucleotides: TGTGCCAGCAGCTTGACGGAGAACACTGAAGCTTTCTTT. Full variable domain (remainder filled in from reference TRBV7-2 and TRBJ1-1): GAGVSQSPSNKVTEKGKDVELRCDPISGHTALYWYRQSLGQGLEFLIYFQGNSAPDKSGLPSDRFSAERTGGSVSTLTIQRTQQEDSAVYLCASSLTENTEAFFGQGTRLTVV.

On this clone itself: The junction departs from germline at one end; a sequencing error may be responsible. The V call is TRBV29-1, the J call TRBJ2-7; 7 positions match TRBD2. Germline V gene sequence: CDR1 SQVTM, CDR2 ANQGSEA. CDR3 size: 12 residues. This chain's CDR3 is CSIESGAYEQYF. In DNA form, the CDR3 reads TGCAGCATTGAGAGCGGGGCCTACGAGCAGTACTTC.

The V call is TRBV11-2, the J call TRBJ2-1; D assignment may be TRBD1 or TRBD2 (5 bases each). Trimming cost V 0 bases and J 3 bases, with 12 bases left between them. Germline-derived CDR1 and CDR2 are SGHAT and FQNNGV. The CDR3 length is 16 residues. The DNA for the CDR3 is TGTGCCAGCAGCTTAGATCTGGGGGTTGGCTACAATGAGCAGTTCTTC. Translated: CASSLDLGVGYNEQFF.

The chain couples TRBV25-1 to TRBJ2-5; D may be TRBD2 (5 bases). The end of the DNA aligns better with TRBJ2-7, so the J call may be wrong. Germline CDR1 and CDR2: MGHDK and SYGVNS. This CDR3 is built from 15 residues. CDR3 sequence: CASSDDPKEVDEQYF. The DNA of the CDR3 is TGTGCCAGCAGTGACGACCCCAAGGAGGTCGACGAGCAGTACTTC.

The chain recombines TRBV5-5 with TRBJ1-1, with D possibly TRBD1 on 5 matching bases. The germline gives CDR1 SGHKS, CDR2 YYEKEE (reference sequence). The CDR3 length is 13 residues. V shed 2 bases and J shed 10 bases, with 15 bases lying between them. CDR3 coding DNA: TGTGCCAGCAGCTTATTGGACTCCGGGGGAGCTTTCTTT. It is translated as CASSLLDSGGAFF.

In this sample, this clone turned up once. The CDR3 protein is CASSWQINQPQHF. The CDR3 region has the DNA TGTGCCAGCTCTTGGCAGATAAATCAGCCCCAGCATTTT. J is TRBJ1-5 and V is TRBV6-1; D gene uncertain. Trimming cost V 8 bases and J 4 bases, with 12 bases left between them. This CDR3 region has 13 residues. The V gene's germline CDR1 is MNHNS and CDR2 SASEGT.